This entry lists 5 T cell receptor beta chains sequenced from one sample in a study of cytomegalovirus exposure and HLA in healthy donors. Vbeta (60) and Jbeta (13) primers were used in the PCR. The assay was immunoSEQ multiplex PCR, and TCRdb's table has in-frame clones only and misses some. The sample consists of more than 110,000 clones, just under 85% of them appearing once. Sequencing input: PBMCs. The receptor source for this set is a middle-aged man in good health and CMV-seropositive.

The chain uses TRBV5-1 and TRBJ1-2; TRBD1 agrees at 8 bases. This CDR3 spans 17 amino acids. V lost 0 bases and J lost 0; bases outside the gene matches: 7. The germline V gene has CDR1 SGHRS and CDR2 YFSETQ. Here the CDR3 reads CASSLATGAGANYGYTF. The CDR3 region has the DNA TGCGCCAGCAGCTTGGCGACAGGGGCCGGAGCTAACTATGGCTACACCTTC.

The chain combines TRBV2 with TRBJ2-7, with TRBD2 matching 10 bases. Per the germline V gene, CDR1 is SNHLY and CDR2 is FYNNEI. The CDR3 sequence is 14 residues long. Unmatched junction bases numbered 7, after V lost 4 bases and J lost 7 bases. Written as DNA, the CDR3 is TGTGCCAGCAGTGCCCCCCTAGCGGGAGTGGAGCAGTACTTC. Translating it yields CASSAPLAGVEQYF.

The chain uses TRBV27 and TRBJ1-2; D not resolved. V lost 3 bases to trimming and J lost 8 bases, with 10 bases between them. CDR1 and CDR2 (germline): MNHEY, SMNVEV (reference sequence). The length of the CDR3 is 12 residues. CDR3: CASSLGGRGYTF. The CDR3 nucleotides are TGTGCCAGCAGTTTGGGCGGGCGAGGCTACACCTTC.

The chain uses TRBV19 and TRBJ2-7; the D gene is possibly TRBD2 (6 bases). Trimming took off 5 bases at V and 3 bases at J, with 17 bases between the two ends. The length of the CDR3 is 15 residues. Germline V gives CDR1 LNHDA, CDR2 SQIVND (reference sequence). The DNA of the CDR3 is TGTGCCAGTAGTTTTTCGCGGTTGGGGGGCTACGAGCAGTACTTC. This codes for CASSFSRLGGYEQYF.

This chain links TRBV30 with TRBJ2-5; D not resolved. The CDR3 length is 11 residues. Germline V lookup: CDR1 GTSNPN, CDR2 SVGIG (reference sequence). Trimming pared 2 bases from V and 11 bases from J, leaving 12 bases between. CDR3 sequence: CAWSQLAQQYF. The CDR3 nucleotides read TGTGCCTGGAGTCAGTTGGCCCAGCAGTACTTC.